This paragraph reports one TCR beta chain. Its antigen target is currently unknown. Within one base of it there is no much larger clone, and no base qualities were kept. The sample originates from a study of blood T cell repertoires in COVID-19 (dated by TCRdb to between 2020 and 2021). Study-level background: Samples covering the acute and convalescent phases of COVID-19 were provided by collaborators in the United States, Italy and Spain. Samples were obtained from the ongoing ImmuneRACE study (first 160 participants) and from 1,000 to 1,500 subjects provided by 6 global collaborators. Subjects who had been exposed to COVID-19, were actively infected with it, or had recovered from it provided the deeply sampled blood TCRbeta repertoires that made up the dataset. The material from the prospective study consisted of cDNA or gDNA derived from T cells, B-cell-depleted T cells, or PBMCs. The sample metadata nearly always contained a de-identified subject ID, COVID-19 status, age in years and sex. Where HLA class I and class II types were available, the types were taken from metadata supplied by the sample provider, not from assay-based typing. The repertoires were made available in a free public database intended to serve as a resource for research on the immune response to SARS-CoV-2.

TCRbeta CDR3 regions were amplified from genomic DNA by means of the immunoSEQ Assay, a bias-controlled multiplex PCR. Per the original workflow: Within the assay, amplification of reference gene primers was used to estimate how many nucleated cells each sample contained. Sequence reads were collapsed and filtered to measure the absolute abundance of every unique TCRbeta CDR3 rearrangement. For each sample, productive Simpson clonality was calculated as the square root of Simpson's diversity index across productive rearrangements. The source is immuneACCESS, and TCRdb retained only in-frame sequences with V and J called. Part of the clones is not carried over; for the studies checked, unresolved V genes explain less than half of this, and the remainder is unexplained. D and trimming come from the DNA, and the V and J calls and clone size come from that table. Here the sample has fewer than 350,000 clones; 88% occur a single time. Approximately 1% of the sample rests with the top ten.

The CDR3 holds 14 amino acids from the cysteine to the phenylalanine. The read is trimmed to its CDR3 DNA, 42 bases read in frame from base 1. The trim is 3 bases for V and 4 bases for J, with a gap of 11 bases between the germline ends. Reading the germline V gene (reference sequence) gives CDR1 LNHDA and CDR2 SQIVND. Overall study outcomes, separate from this receptor: How much clinical and demographic metadata was included differed by source and by participant, and the metadata was provided uncurated.

Participants in the prospective study were enrolled through a virtual design, were aged roughly 18 to 95 years, and lived in roughly 24 United States geographic areas. In the prospective study, participants were assigned to cohorts based on the clinical history participants reported in a screening survey and a study questionnaire. A participant counted as exposed if, within 2 weeks of entering the study, that participant had been in contact with someone who had a PCR-confirmed or clinician-diagnosed COVID-19 case. Each participant in the prospective study had whole blood, serum and a nasopharyngeal or oropharyngeal swab collected by mobile phlebotomists. Additional blood draws and questionnaires over an approximately 2-month period could optionally be provided by prospective study participants. Before DNA extraction, blood samples from the prospective study were shipped at room temperature or frozen.

Recombination joined TRBV19 with TRBJ2-3, with TRBD2 tentatively as D gene (5 bases match). What was sequenced was PBMCs or T cells enriched from blood (not recorded which). The clonotype was recovered from a woman aged 25-40 years who had been exposed to COVID-19. The DNA sequence is given as TGTGCCAGTAGTATTACCCGGGGTTCAGATACGCAGTATTTT. It specifies CASSITRGSDTQYF.